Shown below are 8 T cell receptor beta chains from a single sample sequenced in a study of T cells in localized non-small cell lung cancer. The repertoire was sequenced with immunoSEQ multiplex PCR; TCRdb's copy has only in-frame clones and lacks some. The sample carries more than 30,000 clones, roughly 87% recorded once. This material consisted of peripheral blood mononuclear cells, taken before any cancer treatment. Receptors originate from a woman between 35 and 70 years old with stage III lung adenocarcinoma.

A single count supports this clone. The CDR3 DNA reads TGCGCCAGCAGCCAGGAACCATCGAACGCCTTATGGGGTTCACCCCTCCACTTT. It specifies CASSQEPSNALWGSPLHF. The V call is TRBV5-1, the J call TRBJ1-6, with D uncertain. The CDR3 extends over 18 amino acids. Germline values: CDR1 SGHRS, CDR2 YFSETQ. Between the trimmed V and J ends, which lost 4 bases and 9 bases, there was a span of 26 bases.

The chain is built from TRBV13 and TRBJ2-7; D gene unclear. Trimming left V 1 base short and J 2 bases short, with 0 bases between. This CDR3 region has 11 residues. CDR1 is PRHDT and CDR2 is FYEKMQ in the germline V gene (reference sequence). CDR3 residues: CASSLAYEQYF. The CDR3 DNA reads TGTGCCAGCAGCTTAGCCTACGAGCAGTACTTC.

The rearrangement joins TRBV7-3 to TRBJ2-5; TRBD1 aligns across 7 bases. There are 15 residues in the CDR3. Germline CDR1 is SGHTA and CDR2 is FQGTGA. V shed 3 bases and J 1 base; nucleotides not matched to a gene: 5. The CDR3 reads CASSFLRDSQETQYF. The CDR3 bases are TGTGCCAGCAGCTTCCTACGGGACAGCCAAGAGACCCAGTACTTC.

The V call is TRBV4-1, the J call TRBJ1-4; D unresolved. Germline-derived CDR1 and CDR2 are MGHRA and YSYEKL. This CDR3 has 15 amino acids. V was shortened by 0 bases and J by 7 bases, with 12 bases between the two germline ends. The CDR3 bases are TGCGCCAGCAGCCAAGAAAGAGGGAGGGTTGAAAAACTGTTTTTT. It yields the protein CASSQERGRVEKLFF.

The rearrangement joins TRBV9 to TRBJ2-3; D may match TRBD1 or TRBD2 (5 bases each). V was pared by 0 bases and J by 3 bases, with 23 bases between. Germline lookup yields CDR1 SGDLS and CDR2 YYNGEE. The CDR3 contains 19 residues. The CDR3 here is CASSVGEGKRSLLTDTQYF. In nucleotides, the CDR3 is TGTGCCAGCAGCGTAGGTGAGGGGAAGCGGAGCCTACTGACAGATACGCAGTATTTT.

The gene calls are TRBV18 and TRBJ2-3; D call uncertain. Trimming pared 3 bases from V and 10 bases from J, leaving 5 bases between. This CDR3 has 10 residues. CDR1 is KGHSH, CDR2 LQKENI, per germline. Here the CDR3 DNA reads TGTGCCAGCTCACCCCTGCCGCAGTATTTT. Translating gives CASSPLPQYF.

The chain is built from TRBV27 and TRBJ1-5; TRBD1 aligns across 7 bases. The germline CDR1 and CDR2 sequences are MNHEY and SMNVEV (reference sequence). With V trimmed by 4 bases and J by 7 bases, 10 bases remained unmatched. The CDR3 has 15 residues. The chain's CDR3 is CASSSLDREGQPQHF. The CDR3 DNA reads TGTGCCAGCAGTTCCCTTGACAGGGAAGGACAGCCCCAGCATTTT.

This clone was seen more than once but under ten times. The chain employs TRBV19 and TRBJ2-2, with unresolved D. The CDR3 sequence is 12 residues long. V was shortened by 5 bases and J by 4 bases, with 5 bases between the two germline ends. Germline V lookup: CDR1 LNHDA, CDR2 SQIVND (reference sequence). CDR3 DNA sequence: TGTGCCAGTAGTCTGTTCACCGGGGAGCTGTTTTTT. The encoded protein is CASSLFTGELFF.